A single sample gave rise to the 31 T cell receptor beta chains below, sequenced in a study of cytomegalovirus exposure and HLA in healthy donors. The primer mix had 60 Vbeta and 13 Jbeta primers. TCRdb's table, derived via immunoSEQ multiplex PCR, lists solely in-frame clones and lacks some. The sample data list about 88,000 clones. Material for sequencing was PBMCs. The receptor set was obtained from a girl aged 10 to 17 in good health and CMV-seropositive.

The J gene is TRBJ1-3, the V gene TRBV2, with no clear D. This CDR3 is built from 13 residues. V lost 3 bases and J lost 3, with 6 bases in between. CDR1 SNHLY and CDR2 FYNNEI come from the germline V gene. CDR3 bases: TGTGCCAGCAGTGATGGAGGTGGAAACACCATATATTTT. It translates to CASSDGGGNTIYF. The full variable domain, completed using reference TRBV2 and TRBJ1-3, is EPEVTQTPSHQVTQMGQEVILRCVPISNHLYFYWYRQILGQKVEFLVSFYNNEISEKSEIFDDQFSVERPDGSNFTLKIRSTKLEDSAMYFCASSDGGGNTIYFGEGSWLTVV.

V gene TRBV9 combines with J gene TRBJ1-5, with D unclear. CDR3 length: 16 residues. Trimming took off 4 bases at V and 4 bases at J, with 18 bases between the two ends. Germline V lookup: CDR1 SGDLS, CDR2 YYNGEE. The CDR3 nucleotides are TGTGCCAGCAGCCCCCCTTATATGAGTCGGAATCAGCCCCAGCATTTT. Translated, it gives CASSPPYMSRNQPQHF.

The genes are TRBV5-1 and TRBJ1-6; D remains ambiguous. Germline V gives CDR1 SGHRS, CDR2 YFSETQ. Trimming took off 2 bases at V and 8 bases at J, with 20 bases between the two ends. This CDR3 is 17 amino acids long. CDR3 nucleotides: TGCGCCAGCAGCTTCGTCGATGGTGGCAGGAGGGATTCACCCCTCCACTTT. It specifies CASSFVDGGRRDSPLHF.

The chain recombines TRBV19 with TRBJ2-1; tentatively, D is TRBD1 (5 bases). Per germline, CDR1 LNHDA and CDR2 SQIVND (reference sequence). The length of the CDR3 is 16 residues. V lost 4 bases and J lost 2, with 15 bases in between. CDR3: CASSSRALGAYNEQFF. The CDR3 nucleotides read TGTGCCAGTAGTAGTCGGGCGTTAGGGGCCTACAATGAGCAGTTCTTC.

The chain employs TRBV11-2 and TRBJ1-6; TRBD1 matches at 11 bases. The germline CDR1 and CDR2 sequences are SGHAT and FQNNGV. V shed 5 bases and J 10 bases; nucleotides not matched to a gene: 7. This CDR3 is 15 amino acids long. Written as DNA, the CDR3 is TGTGCCAGCAGCCGCGGGACAGGGGGGTGGTCACCCCTCCACTTT. Translated: CASSRGTGGWSPLHF.

This chain links TRBV28 with TRBJ1-5; TRBD1 aligns across 7 bases. The CDR3 length is 14 residues. The junction had 5 bases not matched to a gene; V was cut back by 6 bases and J by 3 bases. Germline CDR1 and CDR2: MDHEN and SYDVKM. The CDR3 spells CASSTGQFNQPQHF. As DNA, the CDR3 is TGTGCCAGCAGCACGGGACAGTTCAATCAGCCCCAGCATTTT.

The rearrangement uses TRBV5-1 and TRBJ1-6; a possible D gene is TRBD1 (6 bases). V shed 0 bases and J shed 5 bases, with 6 bases lying between them. The CDR3 length is 14 residues. Looked up from germline, CDR1 is SGHRS and CDR2 is YFSETQ. The chain's CDR3 is CASSLGTDNSPLHF. As DNA, the CDR3 is TGCGCCAGCAGCTTGGGGACAGATAATTCACCCCTCCACTTT. The entire variable domain, with the rest obtained from reference TRBV5-1 and TRBJ1-6, is as follows: KAGVTQTPRYLIKTRGQQVTLSCSPISGHRSVSWYQQTPGQGLQFLFEYFSETQRNKGNFPGRFSGRQFSNSRSEMNVSTLELGDSALYLCASSLGTDNSPLHFGNGTRLTVT.

V gene TRBV19 combines with J gene TRBJ2-1, with 9 bases fitting TRBD2. CDR1 and CDR2 from the germline V gene are LNHDA and SQIVND (reference sequence). This CDR3 is 16 amino acids long. V shed 5 bases and J 2 bases; nucleotides not matched to a gene: 7. CDR3 amino acids: CASSVDSGGAYNEQFF. CDR3 bases: TGTGCCAGTAGTGTGGATAGCGGGGGAGCCTACAATGAGCAGTTCTTC. Full variable domain (outside the CDR3, taken from reference TRBV19 and TRBJ2-1): DGGITQSPKYLFRKEGQNVTLSCEQNLNHDAMYWYRQDPGQGLRLIYYSQIVNDFQKGDIAEGYSVSREKKESFPLTVTSAQKNPTAFYLCASSVDSGGAYNEQFFGPGTRLTVL.

The CDR3 DNA reads TGTGCCAGCAGCCACCGGGGACAGGCGGGGGAAGAGACCCAGTACTTC. Amino acid sequence: CASSHRGQAGEETQYF. This chain uses TRBV13 with TRBJ2-5; TRBD1 is a possible D gene (8 bases). CDR3 length equals 16 residues. The ends were cut back, 5 bases at V and 3 bases at J, with 19 bases in the middle. CDR1 and CDR2 from the germline V gene are PRHDT and FYEKMQ (reference sequence).

V and J are TRBV2 and TRBJ1-1, with 8 positions matching TRBD1. The CDR3 totals 14 residues. Germline values: CDR1 SNHLY, CDR2 FYNNEI. With V trimmed by 6 bases and J by 5 bases, 8 bases remained unmatched. The CDR3 spells CASSDRTGWTEAFF. The DNA for the CDR3 is TGTGCCAGCAGCGACCGGACAGGGTGGACTGAAGCTTTCTTT.

The CDR3 loop is CASGFRGAGLSYEQYF. CDR3 DNA sequence: TGTGCTAGTGGTTTCCGGGGGGCCGGATTGTCCTACGAGCAGTACTTC. The rearrangement joins TRBV12-5 to TRBJ2-7; perhaps TRBD2 as D (7 bases). This CDR3 spans 16 amino acids. Germline CDR1 and CDR2: LGHNT and FRNRAP. With 3 bases removed from V and 1 base from J, the gap between germline ends came to 16 bases.

The chain is built from TRBV2 and TRBJ2-1, with 10 bases fitting TRBD2. The CDR3 totals 16 residues. Germline V gene data show CDR1 as SNHLY and CDR2 as FYNNEI. V dropped 3 bases and J dropped 0; count of bases not matched to a gene: 2. The CDR3 spells CASSDSSGGSYNEQFF. The CDR3 DNA follows: TGTGCCAGCAGTGATTCTAGCGGGGGCTCCTACAATGAGCAGTTCTTC.

The chain is built from TRBV7-6 and TRBJ1-1; D uncertain. V shed 1 base and J shed 1 base, with 10 bases lying between them. CDR3 size: 15 residues. Germline assignment: CDR1 SGHVS and CDR2 FNYEAQ. The CDR3 DNA sequence: TGTGCCAGCAGCTTAGGAGGGTCAGCGAACACTGAAGCTTTCTTT. It translates to CASSLGGSANTEAFF. The complete variable domain, with remaining parts taken from reference TRBV7-6 and TRBJ1-1, reads GAGVSQSPRYKVTKRGQDVALRCDPISGHVSLYWYRQALGQGPEFLTYFNYEAQQDKSGLPNDRFSAERPEGSISTLTIQRTEQRDSAMYRCASSLGGSANTEAFFGQGTRLTVV.

The J gene is TRBJ2-1, the V gene TRBV18; 9 bases map to TRBD1. The V gene's germline CDR1 is KGHSH and CDR2 LQKENI. CDR3 size: 15 residues. V was pared by 3 bases and J by 9 bases, with 9 bases of the junction left unmatched. CDR3 sequence: CASSPFDRGAGEQFF. DNA for the CDR3: TGTGCCAGCTCACCGTTCGACAGGGGGGCGGGTGAGCAGTTCTTC. The variable domain in full, with the rest retrieved from reference TRBV18 and TRBJ2-1, is NAGVMQNPRHLVRRRGQEARLRCSPMKGHSHVYWYRQLPEEGLKFMVYLQKENIIDESGMPKERFSAEFPKEGPSILRIQQVVRGDSAAYFCASSPFDRGAGEQFFGPGTRLTVL.

V and J are TRBV5-1 and TRBJ2-1, with 8 bases identical to TRBD2. After removal of 2 bases from V and 8 bases from J, the junction contained 12 bases not matched to a gene. The CDR3 is 16 residues long. The germline gives CDR1 SGHRS, CDR2 YFSETQ. In DNA form, the CDR3 reads TGCGCCAGCAGCTTCATTAGCGGGGCTGGGTGGGATGAGCAGTTCTTC. Encoded protein: CASSFISGAGWDEQFF. Filled out from reference TRBV5-1 and TRBJ2-1, the complete variable domain reads KAGVTQTPRYLIKTRGQQVTLSCSPISGHRSVSWYQQTPGQGLQFLFEYFSETQRNKGNFPGRFSGRQFSNSRSEMNVSTLELGDSALYLCASSFISGAGWDEQFFGPGTRLTVL.

The chain joins TRBV30 to TRBJ2-4, with a tentative D call TRBD2 (5 bases). V was clipped by 0 bases and J by 2 bases, with 8 bases between them. Per the germline V gene, CDR1 is GTSNPN and CDR2 is SVGIG (reference sequence). The CDR3 covers 14 residues. The CDR3 region has the DNA TGTGCCTGGAGTGTACCGGGAACCAAAAACATTCAGTACTTC. Translating gives CAWSVPGTKNIQYF.

CDR3 coding DNA: TGTGCCAGCAGCGTAGATAGGGACAGGGGGACTGGGGCCAACGTCCTGACTTTC. This encodes CASSVDRDRGTGANVLTF. V gene TRBV9 combines with J gene TRBJ2-6; TRBD1 aligns across 11 bases. Germline V gene sequence: CDR1 SGDLS, CDR2 YYNGEE. V gave up 0 bases and J gave up 2 bases; unmatched junction bases: 4. The CDR3 extends over 18 amino acids.

The chain uses TRBV7-8 and TRBJ2-7, with 8 bases matching TRBD1. Germline CDR1 reads SGHVS; CDR2 reads FQNEAQ. The CDR3 length is 15 residues. J lost 2 bases, V lost 5 bases, and 8 bases had no gene match. The CDR3 coding sequence is TGTGCCAGCAGCCGAGGGACAGGCTTTCCCTACGAGCAGTACGTC. It is translated as CASSRGTGFPYEQYV.

This chain joins TRBV5-1 and TRBJ2-3; 11 positions match TRBD2. Per germline, CDR1 SGHRS and CDR2 YFSETQ. The CDR3 runs to 18 residues. J gave up 0 bases and V 0 bases, and 6 bases lay outside the gene matches. CDR3 loop: CASSLGASGGTSTDTQYF. The CDR3 bases are TGCGCCAGCAGCTTGGGGGCTAGCGGGGGGACGAGCACAGATACGCAGTATTTT.

V gene TRBV9 combines with J gene TRBJ2-5; maybe TRBD2 (7 bases). Germline V CDR1 and CDR2: SGDLS, YYNGEE. V lost 0 bases and J lost 5, with 14 bases in between. This CDR3 contains 15 residues. The CDR3 protein is CASSVEGGLGETQYF. CDR3 DNA: TGTGCCAGCAGCGTAGAGGGGGGGCTTGGTGAGACCCAGTACTTC.

The rearrangement links TRBV7-9 to TRBJ2-1; 9 nucleotides align to TRBD2. The CDR3 has 15 amino acids. Germline CDR1 and CDR2: SEHNR and FQNEAQ (reference sequence). V gave up 4 bases and J gave up 7 bases; unmatched junction bases: 8. For the CDR3, the DNA is TGTGCCAGCAGCTCCTCGGGACTAGCCATGAATGAGCAGTTCTTC. Residues: CASSSSGLAMNEQFF.

This chain links TRBV4-3 with TRBJ1-1; D perhaps matches TRBD1 (6 bases). Trimming left V 3 bases short and J 4 bases short, with 15 bases between. The CDR3 loop spans 15 amino acids. Looked up from germline, CDR1 is LGHNA and CDR2 is YSLEER. CDR3 coding DNA: TGCGCCAGCAGCCAGTGGGAGGGGGGCGGCACTGAAGCTTTCTTT. Residues: CASSQWEGGGTEAFF.

The gene calls are TRBV5-5 and TRBJ1-2; 9 nucleotides match TRBD1. With 4 bases clipped from V and 6 bases from J, the junction kept 13 bases outside the gene matches. The CDR3 has 16 amino acids. Germline V gene data show CDR1 as SGHKS and CDR2 as YYEKEE (reference sequence). The CDR3 DNA reads as TGTGCCAGCAGCACACTAACAGGGGGCGGCGGGCATGGCTACACCTTC. As protein: CASSTLTGGGGHGYTF.

This chain links TRBV7-7 with TRBJ1-2; 8 nucleotides line up with TRBD1. The CDR3 has 15 residues. The J segment lost 11 bases and the V segment lost 5 bases, leaving 16 bases of the junction unmatched. CDR1 and CDR2 (germline): SSHAT, FNYEAQ (reference sequence). Written as DNA, the CDR3 is TGTGCCAGCAGCACCCCGGACAGGGCGAGCCCCGGATACACCTTC. Protein: CASSTPDRASPGYTF.

In regard to this clone: Sequence at one end of the junction differs from germline and may be a read error. The rearrangement links TRBV7-9 to TRBJ1-2; 7 bases map to TRBD1. Germline CDR1 SEHNR, CDR2 FQNEAQ (reference sequence). This CDR3 has 13 residues. The CDR3 sequence: CASSLGVGQVTDF. In DNA form, the CDR3 reads TGTGCCAGCAGCCTAGGAGTTGGACAGGTTACCGACTTC.

The chain joins TRBV25-1 to TRBJ2-1; no reliable D call. This CDR3 spans 12 amino acids. Between the trimmed V and J ends, which lost 5 bases and 5 bases, there was a span of 7 bases. The V gene's germline CDR1 is MGHDK and CDR2 SYGVNS. CDR3 bases: TGTGCCAGCAGTCTAGGAGACAATGAGCAGTTCTTC. This translates into CASSLGDNEQFF.

The chain uses TRBV6-5 and TRBJ2-5; TRBD2 matches 8 bases. The CDR3 length is 12 residues. The V gene end was trimmed by 10 bases and the J gene end by 4 bases; junction bases not matched to a gene: 5. CDR1 is MNHEY and CDR2 is SVGAGI in the germline V gene. In DNA, the CDR3 is TGTGCCACCCGGACTAGCATAGAGACCCAGTACTTC. Its translation: CATRTSIETQYF.

The chain couples TRBV28 to TRBJ1-6, with D possibly matching TRBD1 (5 bases). The CDR3 has 13 residues. Germline lookup yields CDR1 MDHEN and CDR2 SYDVKM. Trimming cost V 6 bases and J 9 bases, with 12 bases left between them. The CDR3 sequence: CASRRQQLSPLHF. The CDR3 DNA follows: TGTGCCAGCAGGCGACAGCAGCTTTCACCCCTCCACTTT. Filled out from reference TRBV28 and TRBJ1-6, the complete variable domain reads DVKVTQSSRYLVKRTGEKVFLECVQDMDHENMFWYRQDPGLGLRLIYFSYDVKMKEKGDIPEGYSVSREKKERFSLILESASTNQTSMYLCASRRQQLSPLHFGNGTRLTVT.

This CDR3 is CAWSVLGVGDGYTF. The CDR3 region has the DNA TGTGCCTGGAGTGTACTCGGGGTCGGAGATGGCTACACCTTC. The rearrangement uses TRBV30 and TRBJ1-2; D not resolved. V gave up 0 bases and J gave up 6 bases, with 14 bases separating them. The CDR3 has 14 amino acids. The germline CDR1 and CDR2 sequences are GTSNPN and SVGIG (reference sequence). Full variable domain (remainder filled in from reference TRBV30 and TRBJ1-2): SQTIHQWPATLVQPVGSPLSLECTVEGTSNPNLYWYRQAAGRGLQLLFYSVGIGQISSEVPQNLSASRPQDRQFILSSKKLLLSDSGFYLCAWSVLGVGDGYTFGSGTRLTVV.

This rearrangement joins TRBV14 to TRBJ2-5; no firm D call. This CDR3 comprises 13 residues. With 3 bases removed from V and 5 bases from J, the gap between germline ends came to 10 bases. Germline CDR1 reads SGHDN; CDR2 reads FVKESK. The CDR3 DNA reads as TGTGCCAGCAGCCACATCATGGAGGAGACCCAGTACTTC. It translates to CASSHIMEETQYF. The complete variable domain, with remaining parts taken from reference TRBV14 and TRBJ2-5, reads EAGVTQFPSHSVIEKGQTVTLRCDPISGHDNLYWYRRVMGKEIKFLLHFVKESKQDESGMPNNRFLAERTGGTYSTLKVQPAELEDSGVYFCASSHIMEETQYFGPGTRLLVL.

The rearrangement joins TRBV5-1 to TRBJ1-2; no clear D gene. The CDR3 is made up of 14 amino acids. In germline, CDR1 is SGHRS, CDR2 YFSETQ. Trimming removed 1 base at V and 8 bases at J, with 15 bases between. The CDR3 spells CASSLSGSSRGYTF. CDR3 sequence (DNA): TGCGCCAGCAGCTTGTCGGGATCGTCCCGCGGCTACACCTTC. Combining the CDR3 with reference TRBV5-1 and TRBJ1-2 gives the whole variable domain KAGVTQTPRYLIKTRGQQVTLSCSPISGHRSVSWYQQTPGQGLQFLFEYFSETQRNKGNFPGRFSGRQFSNSRSEMNVSTLELGDSALYLCASSLSGSSRGYTFGSGTRLTVV.